The 7 T cell receptor beta chains reported below all come from one sample, sequenced in a study of spatial heterogeneity in lung cancer. Regarding the study as a whole: Higher tumor mutation counts went along with higher counts of expanded intratumoral alpha and beta TCRs.

These receptors' targets are unknown. As for time point: sample taken at primary tumor resection. A single record per CDR3 protein comes from TCRdb applying MiXCR to the 5' RACE reads. The table has about 18,000 distinct CDR3 sequences, 6% to 7.5% seen once; the top ten hold around 20%. The sequenced sample was lung tumor tissue, obtained at surgery. All receptors derive from a female donor with early-stage non-small cell lung cancer.

This clonotype was seen just once. This sequence may be a read error, since a much larger clone differs from it by one base. The rearrangement uses TRBV3-1 and TRBJ1-1; D gene uncertain. The CDR3 is made up of 13 amino acids. CDR1 is LGHDT, CDR2 YNNKEL, per germline (reference sequence). The CDR3 sequence is CAGSPGINTEAFF. The CDR3 region has the DNA TGTGCCGGCAGCCCCGGAATAAACACTGAAGCTTTCTTT.

The sample holds many counts of this clonotype. The genes are TRBV14 and TRBJ2-6; weak D call: TRBD1 (5 bases). CDR3 size: 20 residues. The V end was cut by 1 base, the J end by 4 bases, with 23 bases between. Germline V CDR1 and CDR2: SGHDN, FVKESK. DNA of the CDR3: TGTGCCAGCAGCCAAGTATCTCGACAGTGGTCGAGCTCAGGGGCCAACGTCCTGACTTTC. Protein product: CASSQVSRQWSSSGANVLTF.

The chain employs TRBV7-2 and TRBJ2-5; either TRBD1 or TRBD2 may fit D (6 bases each). The CDR3 sequence is 14 residues long. Trimming shortened V by 2 bases and J by 0 bases, and 7 bases separated the two germline ends. Germline loops: CDR1 SGHTA, CDR2 FQGNSA. Written as DNA, the CDR3 is TGTGCCAGCAGCTTAAGGGGGGACCAAGAGACCCAGTACTTC. Translating gives CASSLRGDQETQYF.

Comment on this clonotype: A much bigger clone sits one base away, suggesting this may be a read error. This chain uses TRBV12-3 or TRBV12-4 with TRBJ1-2; D not certain. V was trimmed by 5 bases and J by 8 bases, leaving 12 bases between them. The CDR3 extends over 12 amino acids. As DNA, the CDR3 is TGTGCCAGCAGTCCTTCGGACCGAGGCTACACCTTC. It encodes CASSPSDRGYTF.

This clonotype is classed as medium-sized (0.01 to 0.1%). This chain links TRBV6-2 or TRBV6-3 with TRBJ2-1; possibly TRBD2 for D (5 bases). Germline-derived CDR1 and CDR2 are MNHEY and SVGEGT. The CDR3 contains 13 residues. V dropped 8 bases and J dropped 3 bases, with 11 bases sitting between them. CDR3 sequence: CASGLEGYNEQFF. As DNA, the CDR3 is TGTGCCAGCGGTCTAGAGGGCTACAATGAGCAGTTCTTC.

This clonotype occurred many times. V and J are TRBV4-1 and TRBJ1-1; no clear D gene. CDR3 length: 16 residues. V shed 0 bases and J shed 2 bases, with 13 bases lying between them. CDR1 is MGHRA, CDR2 YSYEKL, per germline. CDR3: CASSQESMGRNTEAFF. DNA for the CDR3: TGCGCCAGCAGCCAAGAATCCATGGGAAGAAACACTGAAGCTTTCTTT.

In its sample, this clonotype was seen many times. The rearrangement links TRBV12-3 or TRBV12-4 to TRBJ2-1; D is possibly TRBD2 (6 bases). The CDR3 consists of 14 residues. Trimming shortened V by 3 bases and J by 3 bases, and 9 bases separated the two germline ends. Here the CDR3 DNA reads TGTGCCAGCAGTTTGTGGGGGGACTACAATGAGCAGTTCTTC. Its protein product is CASSLWGDYNEQFF.